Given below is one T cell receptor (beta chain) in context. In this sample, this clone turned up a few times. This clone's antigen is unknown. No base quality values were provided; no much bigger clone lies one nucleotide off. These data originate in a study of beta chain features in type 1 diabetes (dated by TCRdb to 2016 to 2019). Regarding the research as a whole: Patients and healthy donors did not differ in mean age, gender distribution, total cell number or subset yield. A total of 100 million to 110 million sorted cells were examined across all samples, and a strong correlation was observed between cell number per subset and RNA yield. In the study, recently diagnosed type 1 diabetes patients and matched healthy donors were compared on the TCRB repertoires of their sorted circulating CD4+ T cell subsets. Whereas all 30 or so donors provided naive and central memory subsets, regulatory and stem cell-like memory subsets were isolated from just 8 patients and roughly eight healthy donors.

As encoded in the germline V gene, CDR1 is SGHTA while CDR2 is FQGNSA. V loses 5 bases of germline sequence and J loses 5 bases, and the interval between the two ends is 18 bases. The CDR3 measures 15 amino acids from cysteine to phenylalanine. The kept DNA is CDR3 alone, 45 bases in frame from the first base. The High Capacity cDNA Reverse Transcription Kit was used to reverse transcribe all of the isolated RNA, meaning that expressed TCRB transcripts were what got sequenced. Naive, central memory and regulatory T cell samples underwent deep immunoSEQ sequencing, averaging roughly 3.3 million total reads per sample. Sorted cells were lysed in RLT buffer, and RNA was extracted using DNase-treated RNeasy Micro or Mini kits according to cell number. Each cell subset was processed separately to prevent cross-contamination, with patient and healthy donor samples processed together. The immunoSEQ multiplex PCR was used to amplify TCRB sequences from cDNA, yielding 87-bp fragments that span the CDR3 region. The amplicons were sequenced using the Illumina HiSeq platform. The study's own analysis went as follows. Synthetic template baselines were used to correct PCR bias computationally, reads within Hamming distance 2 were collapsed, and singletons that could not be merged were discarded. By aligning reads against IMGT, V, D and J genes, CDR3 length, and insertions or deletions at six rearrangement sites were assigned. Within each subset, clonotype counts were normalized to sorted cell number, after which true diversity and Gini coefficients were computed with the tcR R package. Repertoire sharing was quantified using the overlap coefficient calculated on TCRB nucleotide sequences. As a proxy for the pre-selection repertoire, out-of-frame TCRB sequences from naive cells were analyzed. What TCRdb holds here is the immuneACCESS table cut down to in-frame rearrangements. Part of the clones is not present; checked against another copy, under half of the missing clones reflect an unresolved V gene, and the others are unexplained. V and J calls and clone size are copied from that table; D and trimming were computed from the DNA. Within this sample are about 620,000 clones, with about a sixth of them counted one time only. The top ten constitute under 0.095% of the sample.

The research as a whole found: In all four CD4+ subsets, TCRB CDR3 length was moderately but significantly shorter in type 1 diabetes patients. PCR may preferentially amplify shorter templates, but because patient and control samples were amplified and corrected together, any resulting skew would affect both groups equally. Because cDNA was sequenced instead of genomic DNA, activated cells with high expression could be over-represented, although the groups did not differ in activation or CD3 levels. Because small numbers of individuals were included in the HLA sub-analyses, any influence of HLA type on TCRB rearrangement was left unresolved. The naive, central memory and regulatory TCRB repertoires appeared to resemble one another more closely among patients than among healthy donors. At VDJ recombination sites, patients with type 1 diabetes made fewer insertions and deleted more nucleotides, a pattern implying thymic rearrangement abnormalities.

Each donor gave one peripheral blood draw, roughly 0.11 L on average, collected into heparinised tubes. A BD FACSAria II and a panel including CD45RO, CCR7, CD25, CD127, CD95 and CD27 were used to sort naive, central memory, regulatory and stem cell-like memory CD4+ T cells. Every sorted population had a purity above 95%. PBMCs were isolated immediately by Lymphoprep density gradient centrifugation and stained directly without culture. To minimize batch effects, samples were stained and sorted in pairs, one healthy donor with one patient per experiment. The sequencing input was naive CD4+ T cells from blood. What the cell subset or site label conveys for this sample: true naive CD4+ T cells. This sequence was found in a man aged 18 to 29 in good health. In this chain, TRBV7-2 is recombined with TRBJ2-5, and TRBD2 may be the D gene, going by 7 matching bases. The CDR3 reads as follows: CASSPRGGGVETQYF. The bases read TGTGCCAGCAGCCCCAGAGGGGGGGGCGTGGAGACCCAGTACTTC. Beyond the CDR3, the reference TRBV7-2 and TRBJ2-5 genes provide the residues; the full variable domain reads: GAGVSQSPSNKVTEKGKDVELRCDPISGHTALYWYRQSLGQGLEFLIYFQGNSAPDKSGLPSDRFSAERTGGSVSTLTIQRTQQEDSAVYLCASSPRGGGVETQYFGPGTRLLVL.